These 2 T cell receptor beta chains came from one sample sequenced in a study of blood T cell repertoires in COVID-19. TCRdb's copy holds only in-frame clones and misses some; the assay was immunoSEQ multiplex PCR. The sample contains around 700,000 clones, 90% of which appear only once. Sequencing input: peripheral blood. Source of these receptors: a woman between 18 and 30 years old with acute or convalescent COVID-19.

This chain connects TRBV27 to TRBJ2-4; 8 bases agree with TRBD1. The length of the CDR3 is 17 residues. J gave up 2 bases and V 5 bases, and 11 bases lay outside the gene matches. CDR1 is MNHEY and CDR2 is SMNVEV in the germline V gene (reference sequence). CDR3 coding DNA: TGTGCCAGCAGTCCCCTGGACAGGGAGGCAACCAAAAACATTCAGTACTTC. The encoded protein is CASSPLDREATKNIQYF.

The sample holds one count of this clone. This chain joins TRBV3-1 (or the pseudogene TRBV3-2) and TRBJ2-1; D may be TRBD1 (6 bases). The CDR3 length is 15 residues. V lost 1 base, J lost 7 bases, and 14 bases lay in between. Germline V gene sequence: CDR1 LGHDT, CDR2 YNNKEL (reference sequence). CDR3: CASSQADRWGNEQFF. CDR3 DNA: TGTGCCAGCAGCCAAGCTGACAGGTGGGGGAATGAGCAGTTCTTC.